This T cell receptor beta chain was sequenced in a study of glioma-infiltrating T cells. Using RNA template, CDR3s of TCR alpha and beta were amplified with iRepertoire arm-PCR. Tissue mRNA or PBMC total RNA, roughly 85-450 ng, went into one-step reverse transcription and amplification. MiXCR, applied by TCRdb to the multiplex PCR reads, yields one record per CDR3 protein. In the table there are about 130,000 distinct CDR3 sequences, around 25% of which are singletons. V lost 5 bases and J lost 5; bases outside the gene matches: 10. This CDR3 region has 16 residues. Germline-derived CDR1 and CDR2 are SGHRS and YFSETQ. Broader study findings: CDR3 overlap between tissue and blood was very small. Gliomas, especially low-grade, showed above-expected tissue-blood divergence; non-neoplastic patients showed below.

Notes on this clonotype: Its antigen remains unidentified.

The gene calls are TRBV5-1 and TRBJ2-3; 11 nucleotides agree with TRBD2. Sequenced material: glioma tissue, nonneoplastic brain tissue, or PBMCs (not recorded which). This TCR derives from a human donor with low-grade glioma or glioblastoma, undergoing nonglioma brain surgery, or in good health (not recorded which). The CDR3 bases are TGCGCCAGCAGGGCTAGCGGGGGGCACCTCGGAGATACGCAGTATTTT. As protein: CASRASGGHLGDTQYF.